This is a list of T cell receptor beta chains from one sample in a study of T cell repertoires and HLA-DP antigens. No antigens are known for them. The assay was immunoSEQ multiplex PCR, and TCRdb's table has in-frame clones only and misses some. The table has roughly 73,000 clones, roughly 77% seen once. Sample: CD4+ T cells from PBMCs. Source of these receptors: a man aged 55 to 69 in good health and CMV-seronegative. Each CDR3 is given with its conserved first and last residue. The D gene is left open where the match is weak. Expanded clones are given a class, and other clones once, few, many or no size at all.

>once|.|TRBJ1-1|TRBV7-9
CASLQSLNTEAFF
TGTGCCAGCCTCCAATCTCTGAACACTGAAGCTTTCTTT
>few|.|TRBJ1-4|TRBV5-6
CASRRSTNEKLFF
TGTGCCAGCAGGCGGTCGACTAATGAAAAACTGTTTTTT
>.|.|TRBJ1-5|TRBV6-5
CASSSFNQPQHF
TGTGCCAGCAGTTCCTTCAATCAGCCCCAGCATTTT
>.|TRBD2|TRBJ2-2|TRBV5-4
CASSPGLAGDTGELFF
TGTGCCAGCAGCCCGGGACTAGCGGGAGACACCGGGGAGCTGTTTTTT
>once|.|TRBJ1-1|TRBV6-6
CASSKGVARTEAFF
TGTGCCAGCAGTAAGGGGGTCGCGAGGACTGAAGCTTTCTTT
>.|.|TRBJ2-2|TRBV7-2
CASSLARGENTGELFF
TGTGCCAGCAGCTTAGCGAGGGGAGAGAACACCGGGGAGCTGTTTTTT
>.|.|TRBJ1-1|TRBV6-1
CASSLWGEGAFF
TGTGCCAGCAGCCTTTGGGGGGAGGGAGCTTTCTTT
>few|TRBD2|TRBJ2-2|TRBV12-5
CASGSITGTSARTGELFF
TGTGCTAGTGGTTCGATAACCGGGACTAGCGCACGAACCGGGGAGCTGTTTTTT
>.|TRBD2|TRBJ2-1|TRBV4-2
CASSQDSLAGDLNEQFF
TGTGCCAGCAGCCAAGATTCTCTAGCGGGAGACCTCAATGAGCAGTTCTTC
>.|.|TRBJ1-4|TRBV5-5
CASSFRADSSEKLFF
TGTGCCAGCAGCTTCAGGGCCGACTCTAGCGAAAAACTGTTTTTT
>once|TRBD2|TRBJ2-5|TRBV9
CASSPGREETQYF
TGTGCCAGCAGCCCGGGGAGGGAGGAGACCCAGTACTTC